This TCR beta chain was documented in a study of OX40 agonist ivuxolimab in advanced cancers. Study as a whole: Two patients with cutaneous melanoma and one with hepatocellular carcinoma, three in total, showed partial responses.

Data came from immunoSEQ multiplex PCR; TCRdb stores just in-frame clones and leaves some out. The profile covers 65,000 to 85,000 clones, with 87% appearing a single time and 4% to 5% taken by the ten largest. A word on this clone: Its antigen remains unidentified.

Prior autoimmune disease or systemic immunosuppression barred patients. General observations from the study: Specificity for antigen went undetermined in the expanded peripheral T cells.

V lost 5 bases and J lost 1, with 11 bases in between. This CDR3 spans 14 amino acids. The V gene's germline CDR1 is SGHAT and CDR2 FQDESV (reference sequence). The V and J genes are TRBV11-1 and TRBJ1-1; possible D gene TRBD1, 5 bases. The sequence derives from an adult with an advanced solid tumor such as melanoma, head and neck, liver or kidney cancer. Here the sequenced sample was CD4+ or CD8+ T cells sorted from blood, taken in a trial of the OX40 agonist ivuxolimab. CDR3 in amino acids: CASSPGRGNTEAFF. DNA of the CDR3: TGTGCCAGCAGCCCTGGGAGGGGGAACACTGAAGCTTTCTTT.